This TCR beta chain appears in the sequencing data of a study of OX40 agonist ivuxolimab in advanced cancers. Study at large: The patients received ivuxolimab by intravenous route every 2 weeks at 0.01 to 10 mg/kg. The study, taken as a whole, reports: In the 0.1 to 3.0 mg/kg range, CD4+ and CD8+ blood T cells had expanded clonally by week 6.

Libraries were prepared by immunoSEQ multiplex PCR; TCRdb keeps only in-frame clonotypes and omits some of them. The table has about 82,000 clones, about 86% seen once. About this clone: Its specificity is unknown.

The sample here was CD4+ or CD8+ T cells sorted from blood, taken in a trial of the OX40 agonist ivuxolimab. This clonotype was obtained from an adult with an advanced solid tumor such as melanoma, head and neck, liver or kidney cancer.

The CDR3 DNA reads TGTGCCAGCAGCAGACAGGGAAGCTCCTACAATGAGCAGTTCTTC. Translated: CASSRQGSSYNEQFF. The V call is TRBV7-9, the J call TRBJ2-1; 7 nucleotides match TRBD1. J gave up 0 bases and V 5 bases, and 4 bases lay outside the gene matches. Germline values: CDR1 SEHNR, CDR2 FQNEAQ (reference sequence). This CDR3 is built from 15 residues.